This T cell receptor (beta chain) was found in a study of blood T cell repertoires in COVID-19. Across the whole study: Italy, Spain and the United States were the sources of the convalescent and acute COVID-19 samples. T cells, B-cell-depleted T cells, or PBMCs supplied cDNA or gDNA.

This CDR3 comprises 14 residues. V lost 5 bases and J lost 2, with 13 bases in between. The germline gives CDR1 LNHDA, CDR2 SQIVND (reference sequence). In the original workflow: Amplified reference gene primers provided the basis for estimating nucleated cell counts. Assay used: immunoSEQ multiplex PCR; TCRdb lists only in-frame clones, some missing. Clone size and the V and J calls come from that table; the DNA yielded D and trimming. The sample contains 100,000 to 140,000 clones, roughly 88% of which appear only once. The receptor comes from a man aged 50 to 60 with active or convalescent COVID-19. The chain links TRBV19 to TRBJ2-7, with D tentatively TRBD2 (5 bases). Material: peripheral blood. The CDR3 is CASSPEATTYEQYF. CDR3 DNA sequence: TGTGCCAGTAGTCCGGAGGCGACCACCTACGAGCAGTACTTC.